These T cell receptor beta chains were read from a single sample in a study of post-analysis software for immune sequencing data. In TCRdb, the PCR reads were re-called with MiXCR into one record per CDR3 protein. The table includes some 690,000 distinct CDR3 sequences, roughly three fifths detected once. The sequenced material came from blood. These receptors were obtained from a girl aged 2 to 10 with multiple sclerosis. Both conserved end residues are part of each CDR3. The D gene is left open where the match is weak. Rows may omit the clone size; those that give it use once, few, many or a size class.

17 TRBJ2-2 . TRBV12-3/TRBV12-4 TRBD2 TGTGCCAGCAGTCGAGGACTAGCGGAACGGTCCACCGGGGAGCTGTTTTTT CASSRGLAERSTGELFF
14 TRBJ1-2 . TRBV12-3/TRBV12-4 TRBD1 TGTGCCAGCGGGGGACAGGCAACAAGCTATGGCTACACCTTC CASGGQATSYGYTF
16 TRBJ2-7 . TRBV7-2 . TGTGCCAGCAGCTTAAGCTCGCAGCAGAAACCCTACGAGCAGTACTTC CASSLSSQQKPYEQYF
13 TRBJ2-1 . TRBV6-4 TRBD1 TGTGCCAGCAGTGACCAGGGGGTTCATGAGCAGTTCTTC CASSDQGVHEQFF
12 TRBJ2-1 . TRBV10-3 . TGTGCCATCCCAGCAGGGAACAATGAGCAGTTCTTC CAIPAGNNEQFF
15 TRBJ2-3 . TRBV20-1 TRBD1 TGCAGTGCTAGAGATGTACAGGGGGCAGGGGATACGCAGTATTTT CSARDVQGAGDTQYF
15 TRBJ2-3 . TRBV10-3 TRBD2 TGTGCCATCACGTCGCAAGCGGGAGGATCAGATACGCAGTATTTT CAITSQAGGSDTQYF
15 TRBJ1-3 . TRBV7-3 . TGTGCCAGCAGCTCATCCCCGCCTGGGGGAAACACCATATATTTT CASSSSPPGGNTIYF
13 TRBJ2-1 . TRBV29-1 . TGCAGCGCCGCCGGGATCTCCTACAATGAGCAGTTCTTC CSAAGISYNEQFF
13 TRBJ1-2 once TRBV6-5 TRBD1 TGTGCCAGCAGATTGGGACAGGTTGAAGGCTACACCTTC CASRLGQVEGYTF
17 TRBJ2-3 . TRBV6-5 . TGTGCCAGCAGTTACTTGCAGGGGGGAGCGGGGACAGATACGCAGTATTTT CASSYLQGGAGTDTQYF
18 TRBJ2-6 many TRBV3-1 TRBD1 TGTGCCAGCAGCCAGCATCCGGGACAGAGCTCTGGGGCCAACGTCCTGACTTTC CASSQHPGQSSGANVLTF
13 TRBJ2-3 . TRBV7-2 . TGTGCCAGCAGCTTATTACACAGGATTAAGCAGTATTTT CASSLLHRIKQYF
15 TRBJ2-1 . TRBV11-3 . TGTGCCAGCAGCTTAGATTCGACGGGAGCTGCTTGGCAGTTCTTC CASSLDSTGAAWQFF
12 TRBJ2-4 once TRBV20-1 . TGCAGTGCAAGGGACGGGCCTGGTGAGCAGTACTTC CSARDGPGEQYF
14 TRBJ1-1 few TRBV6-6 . TGTGCCAGCAGTTACAGTATGCTGGGGACTGAAGCTTTCTTT CASSYSMLGTEAFF
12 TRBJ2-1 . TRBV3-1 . TGTGCCAGCAGATCTGACAGTGATGAGCAGTTCTTC CASRSDSDEQFF
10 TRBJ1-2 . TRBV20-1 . TGCAGTGCTCTTGACTATGGCTACACCTTC CSALDYGYTF
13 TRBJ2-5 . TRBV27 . TGTGCCAGCAGTTCACCCCACCTGGAGACCCAGTACTTC CASSSPHLETQYF
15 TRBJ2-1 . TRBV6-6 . TGTGCCAGCAGTTACGAGGGGGGCCCCTACAATGAGCAGTTCTTC CASSYEGGPYNEQFF
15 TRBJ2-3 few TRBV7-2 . TGTGCCAGCAGCCTCGGGACTCCAGGCACAGATACGCAGTATTTT CASSLGTPGTDTQYF
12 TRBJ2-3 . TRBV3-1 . TGTGCCAGCAGCCTCGTTGGACAGAGGCAGTATTTT CASSLVGQRQYF
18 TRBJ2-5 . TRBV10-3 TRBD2 TGTGCCATCAGTGAGTCCCCTGGCGAGGCGGGGGTCGGAGAGACCCAGTACTTC CAISESPGEAGVGETQYF
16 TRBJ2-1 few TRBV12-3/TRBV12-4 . TGTGCCAGCAGCCTCCCCCGGGCCCGCTCCTACAATGAGCAGTTCTTC CASSLPRARSYNEQFF
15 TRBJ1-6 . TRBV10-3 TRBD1 TGTGCCATCTCGGGACAGGGGACTTCTAATTCACCCCTCCACTTT CAISGQGTSNSPLHF
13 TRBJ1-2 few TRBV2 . TGTGCCAGCAGTGGAGGAGGTCTCTATGGCTACACCTTC CASSGGGLYGYTF
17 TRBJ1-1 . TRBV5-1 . TGCGCCAGCAGCCTCGGACGGGTACTAGGAATGAACACTGAAGCTTTCTTT CASSLGRVLGMNTEAFF
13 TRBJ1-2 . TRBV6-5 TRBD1 TGTGCCAGCAGCCCAGGGGGCTCTGATGGCTACACCTTC CASSPGGSDGYTF
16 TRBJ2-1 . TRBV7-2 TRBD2 TGTGCCAGCAGCTTAACCCCAGCGGGAGGGCCAGATGAGCAGTTCTTC CASSLTPAGGPDEQFF
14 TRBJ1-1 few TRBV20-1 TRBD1 TGCAGTGCTAGTGGAGACAGGGATCACACTGAAGCTTTCTTT CSASGDRDHTEAFF
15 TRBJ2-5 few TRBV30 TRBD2 TGTGCCTGGGGCTTGGGGAGACTAGCGAAAGAGACCCAGTACTTC CAWGLGRLAKETQYF
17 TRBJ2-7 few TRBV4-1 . TGCGCCAGCAGCCTGGACGGAGACTCGGGAGACTCCTGCGAGCAGTACTTC CASSLDGDSGDSCEQYF
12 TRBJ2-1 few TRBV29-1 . TGCAGCGTTGAATCGGTTAGCAATGAGCAGTTCTTC CSVESVSNEQFF
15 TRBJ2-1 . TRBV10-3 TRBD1 TGTGCCATCAGTACCGGGACAGGGGGATACAATGAGCAGTTCTTC CAISTGTGGYNEQFF
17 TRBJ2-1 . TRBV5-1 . TGCGCCAGCAGCCCAACCGGCAGACAGGTTAGAGGTAATGAGCAGTTCTTC CASSPTGRQVRGNEQFF
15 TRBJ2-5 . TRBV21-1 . TGTGCCAGCGGCCCACGCGGGCGGAGACAAGAGACCCAGTACTTC CASGPRGRRQETQYF
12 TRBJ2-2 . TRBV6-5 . TGTGCCAGCAGGCACTATAGCGGGGAGCTGTTTTTT CASRHYSGELFF
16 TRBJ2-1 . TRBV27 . TGTGCCAGCAGTTCGCCCTTTTCAAGACAGCCCAATGAGCAGTTCTTC CASSSPFSRQPNEQFF
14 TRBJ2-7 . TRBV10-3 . TGTGCCATCAGTGAGGGGACAAGAGGGTACGAGCAGTACTTC CAISEGTRGYEQYF
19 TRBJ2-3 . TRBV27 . TGTGCCAGCAGTTTATATAGCAAGGCAGAGCGACTTAGCACAGATACGCAGTATTTT CASSLYSKAERLSTDTQYF
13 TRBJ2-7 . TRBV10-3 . TGTGCCACCTACCGGGACGGCTCCTACGAGCAGTACTTC CATYRDGSYEQYF
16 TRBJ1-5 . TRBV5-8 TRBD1 TGTGCCAGCAGTACCGGACAGGGCGGACGCAATCAGCCCCAGCATTTT CASSTGQGGRNQPQHF
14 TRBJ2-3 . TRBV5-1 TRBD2 TGCGCCAGCGGCCAGGGAGGGAACACAGATACGCAGTATTTT CASGQGGNTDTQYF
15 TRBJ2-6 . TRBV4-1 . TGCGCCAGCAGCGAAAGGGCCTCTGGGGCCAACGTCCTGACTTTC CASSERASGANVLTF
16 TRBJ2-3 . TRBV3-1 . TGTGCCAGCAGCCCCGGGGTTCCCCTCGGCACAGATACGCAGTATTTT CASSPGVPLGTDTQYF
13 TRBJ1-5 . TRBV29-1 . TGCAGCGACGGCAGGGAGCCGAATCAGCCCCAGCATTTT CSDGREPNQPQHF
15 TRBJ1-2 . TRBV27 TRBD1 TGTGCCAGCAGCCCGAGGGGACAGGGACTCTATGGCTACACCTTC CASSPRGQGLYGYTF
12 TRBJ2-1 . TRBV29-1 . TGCAGCGTGCACAGGGGAGGAAATGAGCAGTTCTTC CSVHRGGNEQFF
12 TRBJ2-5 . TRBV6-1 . TGTGCCAGCAGTGAACCCCGGGGGACCCAGTACTTC CASSEPRGTQYF
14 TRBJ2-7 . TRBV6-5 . TGTGCCAGCAGTCTAGGGCTCCCCTCCTACGAGCAGTACTTC CASSLGLPSYEQYF
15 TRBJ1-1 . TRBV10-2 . TGCGCCAGCAGCGAACCCTCCGCGGGGAACACTGAAGCTTTCTTT CASSEPSAGNTEAFF
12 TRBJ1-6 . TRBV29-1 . TGCAGCGCCGCGACAGCGAATTCACCCCTCCACTTT CSAATANSPLHF
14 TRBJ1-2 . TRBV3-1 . TGTGCCAGCAGCCTGGCCCTCCGGGATGTCGGCTACACCTTC CASSLALRDVGYTF
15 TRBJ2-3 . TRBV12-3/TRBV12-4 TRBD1 TGTGCCAGCAGTTCGGACAGGTCTAGCACAGATACGCAGTATTTT CASSSDRSSTDTQYF